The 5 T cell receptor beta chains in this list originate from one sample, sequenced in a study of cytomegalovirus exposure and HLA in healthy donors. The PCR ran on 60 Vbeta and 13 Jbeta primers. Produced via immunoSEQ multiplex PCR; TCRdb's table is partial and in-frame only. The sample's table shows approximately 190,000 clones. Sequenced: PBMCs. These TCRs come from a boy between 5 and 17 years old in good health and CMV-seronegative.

CDR3 DNA sequence: TGCGCCAGCAGCCGGACTAGCGGGCCTCTGGGGGAGACCCAGTACTTC. Amino acids: CASSRTSGPLGETQYF. The gene calls are TRBV5-1 and TRBJ2-5; the match to TRBD2 covers 11 bases. In germline, CDR1 is SGHRS, CDR2 YFSETQ. This CDR3 spans 16 amino acids. J was trimmed by 5 bases and V by 4 bases; bases with no gene match: 10.

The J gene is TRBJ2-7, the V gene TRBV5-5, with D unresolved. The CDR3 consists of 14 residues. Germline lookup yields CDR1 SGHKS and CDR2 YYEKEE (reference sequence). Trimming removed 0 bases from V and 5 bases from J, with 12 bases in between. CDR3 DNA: TGTGCCAGCAGCTTGGAAGCCGGTACGGACGAGCAGTACTTC. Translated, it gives CASSLEAGTDEQYF.

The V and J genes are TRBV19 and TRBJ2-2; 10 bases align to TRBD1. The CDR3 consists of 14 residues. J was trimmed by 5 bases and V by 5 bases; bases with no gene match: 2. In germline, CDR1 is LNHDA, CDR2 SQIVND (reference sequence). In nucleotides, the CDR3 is TGTGCCAGTAGTTGGACAGGGGGGACCGGGGAGCTGTTTTTT. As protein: CASSWTGGTGELFF.

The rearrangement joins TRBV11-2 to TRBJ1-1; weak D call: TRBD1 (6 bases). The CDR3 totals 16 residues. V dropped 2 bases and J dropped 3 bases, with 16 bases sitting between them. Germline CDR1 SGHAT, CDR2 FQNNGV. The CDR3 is CASSLRTDWLDTEAFF. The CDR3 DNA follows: TGTGCCAGCAGCTTACGGACAGATTGGCTTGACACTGAAGCTTTCTTT.

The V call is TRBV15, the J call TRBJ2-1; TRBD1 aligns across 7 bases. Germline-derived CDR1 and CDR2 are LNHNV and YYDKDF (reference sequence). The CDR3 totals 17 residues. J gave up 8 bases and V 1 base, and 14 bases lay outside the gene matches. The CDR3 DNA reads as TGTGCCACCAGCAGAGGGTCGACAGGGCTCGTCCTGGATGAGCAGTTCTTC. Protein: CATSRGSTGLVLDEQFF.